A single sample gave rise to the 24 T cell receptor beta chains below, sequenced in a study of T cell repertoires in cytomegalovirus infection. These TCRs' antigens remain unknown. TCRdb itself ran the reads through MiXCR, one entry per CDR3 protein. The table has 700,000 to 900,000 distinct CDR3 sequences, about 29% seen once. The material sequenced was cultured CD8+ T cells from PBMCs, taken from culture after CMV antigen stimulation. Receptor source: a human donor in good health (CMV status not recorded). Some clones in this sample may be carry-over from other donors' samples.

This clonotype showed up many times. The V and J genes are TRBV7-2 and TRBJ1-5; D is undetermined. Trimming removed 4 bases from V and 5 bases from J, with 9 bases in between. CDR1 SGHTA and CDR2 FQGNSA come from the germline V gene. This CDR3 has 13 residues. The CDR3 loop reads CASSSGLYQPQHF. The CDR3 nucleotides are TGTGCCAGCAGCTCGGGCCTTTATCAGCCCCAGCATTTT.

This clonotype was seen at least ten times. The chain joins TRBV7-2 to TRBJ1-4, with D perhaps matching TRBD1 (6 bases). The V end lost 5 bases, the J end lost 11 bases, and 18 bases lay between the germline ends. From germline, CDR1 is SGHTA and CDR2 FQGNSA. CDR3 length equals 14 residues. In DNA form, the CDR3 reads TGTGCCAGCAGCCGACGGACAGATACAGGGAAACTGTTTTTT. It yields the protein CASSRRTDTGKLFF. The full variable domain, completed using reference TRBV7-2 and TRBJ1-4, is GAGVSQSPSNKVTEKGKDVELRCDPISGHTALYWYRQSLGQGLEFLIYFQGNSAPDKSGLPSDRFSAERTGGSVSTLTIQRTQQEDSAVYLCASSRRTDTGKLFFGSGTQLSVL.

This chain connects TRBV27 to TRBJ2-5; 9 bases match TRBD2. The trim removed 6 bases at V and 2 bases at J, leaving 4 bases unmatched. CDR1 and CDR2 from the germline V gene are MNHEY and SMNVEV (reference sequence). The CDR3 consists of 14 residues. The CDR3 reads CASSRLAVQETQYF. Written as DNA, the CDR3 is TGTGCCAGCAGCCGACTAGCGGTTCAAGAGACCCAGTACTTC.

The V gene is TRBV5-5, the J gene TRBJ1-6; D is unresolved. Germline V gives CDR1 SGHKS, CDR2 YYEKEE (reference sequence). The CDR3 is 15 amino acids. V lost 4 bases, J lost 3 bases, and 11 bases lay in between. The CDR3 DNA is TGTGCCAGCAGCCCTGAAGGCAACTATAATTCACCCCTCCACTTT. The encoded protein is CASSPEGNYNSPLHF.

The V and J genes are TRBV19 and TRBJ2-7, with D perhaps TRBD2 (5 bases). Between the trimmed V and J ends, which lost 7 bases and 2 bases, there was a span of 12 bases. This CDR3 spans 13 amino acids. Per germline, CDR1 LNHDA and CDR2 SQIVND (reference sequence). This CDR3 is CASTEGNAYEQYF. The CDR3, as DNA: TGTGCCAGTACCGAGGGAAACGCCTACGAGCAGTACTTC.

V gene TRBV5-5 combines with J gene TRBJ1-2; D is perhaps TRBD1 (6 bases). The CDR3 has 15 amino acids. Trimming cost V 7 bases and J 4 bases, with 20 bases left between them. Looked up from germline, CDR1 is SGHKS and CDR2 is YYEKEE (reference sequence). This CDR3 is CASSPGAGGAYGYTF. DNA of the CDR3: TGTGCCAGCTCCCCGGGGGCAGGTGGGGCCTATGGCTACACCTTC.

The rearrangement joins TRBV4-1 to TRBJ1-5; perhaps TRBD1 as D (5 bases). V was trimmed by 0 bases and J by 1 base, leaving 10 bases between them. The CDR3 length is 16 residues. Germline assignment: CDR1 MGHRA and CDR2 YSYEKL. CDR3 sequence: CASSQEWGGSNQPQHF. The CDR3 bases are TGCGCCAGCAGCCAAGAATGGGGGGGGAGCAATCAGCCCCAGCATTTT.

This clonotype was seen at least ten times. This chain uses TRBV7-2 with TRBJ2-7, with D perhaps TRBD1 (6 bases). V was cut by 4 bases and J by 3 bases, with 13 bases left in between. The CDR3 consists of 14 residues. Germline CDR1 reads SGHTA; CDR2 reads FQGNSA. The CDR3 coding sequence is TGTGCCAGCAGCTCGTACCAACAGGGCTACGAGCAGTACTTC. This translates into CASSSYQQGYEQYF.

The chain is built from TRBV7-6 and TRBJ2-1; D remains unclear. Germline values: CDR1 SGHVS, CDR2 FNYEAQ. This CDR3 region has 14 residues. Trimming removed 5 bases from V and 0 bases from J, with 8 bases in between. The CDR3 coding sequence is TGTGCCAGCAGCGCGTGGAGCTCCTACAATGAGCAGTTCTTC. Translated: CASSAWSSYNEQFF.

V and J are TRBV20-1 and TRBJ1-1; the D gene is possibly TRBD1 (5 bases). Germline V gene lookup returns CDR1 DFQATT and CDR2 SNEGSKA (reference sequence). This CDR3 spans 15 amino acids. V was cut by 0 bases and J by 5 bases, with 16 bases left in between. This chain's CDR3 is CSARDPWGLGTEAFF. CDR3 sequence (DNA): TGCAGTGCTAGAGATCCCTGGGGACTGGGGACTGAAGCTTTCTTT.

This sequence joins TRBV7-6 and TRBJ1-2; 7 positions match TRBD1. CDR1 and CDR2 from the germline V gene are SGHVS and FNYEAQ. The CDR3 contains 12 residues. The trim removed 5 bases at V and 6 bases at J, leaving 3 bases unmatched. CDR3 region: CASSIRGDGYTF. The CDR3 DNA sequence: TGTGCCAGCAGCATCAGGGGGGATGGCTACACCTTC.

CDR3 DNA sequence: TGTGCCAGCAAGGCGGGCCCAACTAATGAAAAACTGTTTTTT. The encoded protein is CASKAGPTNEKLFF. The chain carries TRBV6-2 or TRBV6-3 and TRBJ1-4; D not certain. Germline loops: CDR1 MNHEY, CDR2 SVGEGT. Between the trimmed V and J ends, which lost 7 bases and 0 bases, there was a span of 9 bases. CDR3 size: 14 residues.

This clonotype was counted between two and nine times. The chain carries TRBV27 and TRBJ1-1; no clear D. Germline loops: CDR1 MNHEY, CDR2 SMNVEV (reference sequence). V was clipped by 2 bases and J by 2 bases, with 9 bases between them. The CDR3 loop spans 14 amino acids. The CDR3 DNA follows: TGTGCCAGCAGTTTAACCCCCAGTAACACTGAAGCTTTCTTT. Residues: CASSLTPSNTEAFF.

The rearrangement links TRBV9 to TRBJ1-1, with 7 bases matching TRBD1. This CDR3 comprises 14 residues. The trim removed 0 bases at V and 4 bases at J, leaving 3 bases unmatched. Germline V CDR1 and CDR2: SGDLS, YYNGEE. The CDR3 region is CASSVVYRGTEAFF. CDR3 nucleotide sequence: TGTGCCAGCAGCGTAGTTTACAGGGGCACTGAAGCTTTCTTT.

This clonotype showed up just a few times. The chain joins TRBV7-9 to TRBJ2-7; D not certain. Trimming pared 0 bases from V and 2 bases from J, leaving 8 bases between. Germline V gene data show CDR1 as SEHNR and CDR2 as FQNEAQ (reference sequence). The CDR3 sequence is 14 residues long. CDR3 protein: CASSLADRPYEQYF. The CDR3 nucleotides read TGTGCCAGCAGCTTAGCTGATCGGCCCTACGAGCAGTACTTC.

The chain carries TRBV9 and TRBJ1-1; D call uncertain. Germline V gene sequence: CDR1 SGDLS, CDR2 YYNGEE. V lost 4 bases, J lost 6 bases, and 13 bases lay in between. The CDR3 contains 13 residues. Written as DNA, the CDR3 is TGTGCCAGCAGCCCCGGAGGAGCGGCTGAAGCTTTCTTT. Its protein product is CASSPGGAAEAFF.

The chain combines TRBV29-1 with TRBJ1-1, with D hard to call. The germline CDR1 and CDR2 sequences are SQVTM and ANQGSEA. The germline V and J ends were trimmed by 5 bases and 4 bases, with 26 bases remaining between them. This CDR3 region has 17 residues. Here the CDR3 DNA reads TGCAGCGTTTACGGCCAGAAAGTGGCGGGTGGTGGCACTGAAGCTTTCTTT. It specifies CSVYGQKVAGGGTEAFF.

V is TRBV4-1 and J is TRBJ2-2, with 8 bases matching TRBD1. The trim removed 2 bases at V and 4 bases at J, leaving 6 bases unmatched. The germline V gene encodes CDR1 MGHRA and CDR2 YSYEKL. The CDR3 spans 16 residues. CDR3 protein: CASSQYGQGFTGELFF. In DNA, the CDR3 is TGCGCCAGCAGCCAATATGGACAGGGTTTCACCGGGGAGCTGTTTTTT.

The chain uses TRBV19 and TRBJ2-1; a weak D match, TRBD1 (6 bases). V lost 8 bases to trimming and J lost 2 bases, with 13 bases between them. Germline values: CDR1 LNHDA, CDR2 SQIVND (reference sequence). This CDR3 spans 14 amino acids. CDR3 in amino acids: CASEVGGTYNEQFF. CDR3 in DNA: TGTGCCAGTGAGGTAGGGGGAACCTACAATGAGCAGTTCTTC.

This clonotype appeared a few times. This chain uses TRBV7-9 with TRBJ2-1; unclear D gene. The CDR3 covers 14 residues. The V gene's germline CDR1 is SEHNR and CDR2 FQNEAQ (reference sequence). Trimming took off 0 bases at V and 0 bases at J, with 3 bases between the two ends. The CDR3 is CASSLAVSYNEQFF. Here the CDR3 DNA reads TGTGCCAGCAGCTTAGCAGTCTCCTACAATGAGCAGTTCTTC.

This clonotype was detected only a few times. This chain joins TRBV19 and TRBJ2-1; TRBD1 matches at 7 bases. Unmatched junction bases numbered 6, after V lost 4 bases and J lost 3 bases. The CDR3 length is 15 residues. Germline lookup yields CDR1 LNHDA and CDR2 SQIVND (reference sequence). CDR3 coding DNA: TGTGCCAGTAGTACCTCTGGACAGGACTACAATGAGCAGTTCTTC. Translation: CASSTSGQDYNEQFF.

This clonotype was seen more than once but under ten times. The chain recombines TRBV6-6 with TRBJ1-2, with 10 bases aligning to TRBD1. The junction had 7 bases not matched to a gene; V was cut back by 5 bases and J by 1 base. Germline V gene sequence: CDR1 MNHNY, CDR2 SVGAGI (reference sequence). The CDR3 consists of 16 residues. In nucleotides, the CDR3 is TGTGCCAGCAGTGCCTCGACAGGGGGCTTTAACTATGGCTACACCTTC. Residues: CASSASTGGFNYGYTF.

V and J are TRBV28 and TRBJ1-5, with TRBD1 matching 9 bases. Losses at the gene ends were 1 base for V and 4 bases for J; bases not matched to a gene: 5. In germline, CDR1 is MDHEN, CDR2 SYDVKM. CDR3 length equals 16 residues. The CDR3 DNA reads TGTGCCAGCAGTTTATCGAGACAGGGGGAAAATCAGCCCCAGCATTTT. This translates into CASSLSRQGENQPQHF.

The chain recombines TRBV6-6 with TRBJ2-2, with 8 positions matching TRBD1. The ends lost 2 bases at V and 6 bases at J; junction bases unmatched: 20. CDR1 MNHNY and CDR2 SVGAGI come from the germline V gene (reference sequence). The CDR3 runs 20 residues. The CDR3: CASSYLLRQGAPLRAGELFF. Here the CDR3 DNA reads TGTGCCAGCAGTTACCTCCTGAGGCAGGGGGCCCCCCTACGAGCCGGGGAGCTGTTTTTT.